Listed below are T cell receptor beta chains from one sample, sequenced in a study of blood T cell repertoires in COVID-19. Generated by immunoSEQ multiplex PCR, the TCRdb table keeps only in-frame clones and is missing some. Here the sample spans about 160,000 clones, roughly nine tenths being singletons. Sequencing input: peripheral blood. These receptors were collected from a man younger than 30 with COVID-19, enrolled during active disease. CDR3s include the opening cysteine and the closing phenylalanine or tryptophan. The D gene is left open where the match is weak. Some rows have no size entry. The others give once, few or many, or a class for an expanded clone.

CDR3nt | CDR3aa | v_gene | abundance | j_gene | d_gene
TGTGCCAGCAGTGAATATGACAGGCCCACAGATACGCAGTATTTT | CASSEYDRPTDTQYF | TRBV6-1 | - | TRBJ2-3 | -
TGTGCCAGCAGCGTAGCGGGAGCCTTCACAGATACGCAGTATTTT | CASSVAGAFTDTQYF | TRBV6-2/TRBV6-3 | - | TRBJ2-3 | TRBD2
TGTGCCAGCAGCTTGGTGGCTTACGATACGCAGTATTTT | CASSLVAYDTQYF | TRBV5-4 | - | TRBJ2-3 | -
TGTGCCAGCAGCCAGTCTCAGTCTAGCAATCAGCCCCAGCATTTT | CASSQSQSSNQPQHF | TRBV4-2 | few | TRBJ1-5 | -
TGTGCCAGCAGTACAGGGGGCGTTTTTGGCTACACCTTC | CASSTGGVFGYTF | TRBV9 | - | TRBJ1-2 | TRBD1
TGTGCCAGCAGCTTCGGGACAGGGGGCGAGCAGTACTTC | CASSFGTGGEQYF | TRBV11-2 | - | TRBJ2-7 | TRBD1
TGCGCCAGCAGCCAAGGACTAGCGGGAGCGGGATACAATGAGCAGTTCTTC | CASSQGLAGAGYNEQFF | TRBV4-1 | - | TRBJ2-1 | TRBD2
TGTGCCAGTAGTTCGACAGGGGGAGGTGGCAATCAGCCCCAGCATTTT | CASSSTGGGGNQPQHF | TRBV19 | - | TRBJ1-5 | TRBD1
TGTGCCAGCAGTTCCCGACTAGCGGGAAGTCACGAGCAGTACTTC | CASSSRLAGSHEQYF | TRBV27 | - | TRBJ2-7 | TRBD2
TGTGCCAGCAGGGGACTAGCGAGGGGGACTCAGCAGTTCTTC | CASRGLARGTQQFF | TRBV2 | - | TRBJ2-1 | TRBD2
TGTGCCAGCAGCTTAAAGGGACACCCATCCTACGAGCAGTACTTC | CASSLKGHPSYEQYF | TRBV7-2 | - | TRBJ2-7 | -
TGTGCCAGCAGTGACCCGGGGGGGAATCAGCCCCAGCATTTT | CASSDPGGNQPQHF | TRBV28 | - | TRBJ1-5 | -
TGTGCCAGCAGTCCCCTGGCTAGCGGGAGGTACAATGAGCAGTTCTTC | CASSPLASGRYNEQFF | TRBV27 | - | TRBJ2-1 | TRBD2
TGTGCCAGTTCTCGAGAGCGGGTCGACAATGAGCAGTTCTTC | CASSRERVDNEQFF | TRBV19 | - | TRBJ2-1 | -
TGTGCCAGTAGTATATGGGTTCAGGGTGCAGATACGCAGTATTTT | CASSIWVQGADTQYF | TRBV19 | - | TRBJ2-3 | -
TGTGCCATCAGAAGACAGGGCGGCGAGCCCCAGCATTTT | CAIRRQGGEPQHF | TRBV19 | - | TRBJ1-5 | TRBD1
TGTGCCAGCAGCTCACGGACAGGCACCTATGGCTACACCTTC | CASSSRTGTYGYTF | TRBV7-2 | - | TRBJ1-2 | TRBD1
TGTGCCAGCAGTTTAACGGGACTAGCGGGGAGAAGACTGAGGAATACCGGGGAGCTGTTTTTT | CASSLTGLAGRRLRNTGELFF | TRBV28 | - | TRBJ2-2 | TRBD2
TGTGCCAGCCGTAGACTAGCATCTTACAATGAGCAGTTCTTC | CASRRLASYNEQFF | TRBV13 | - | TRBJ2-1 | TRBD2
TGTGCCAGCAGTTACTTCGCCAGTAATGAGCAGTTCTTC | CASSYFASNEQFF | TRBV6-5 | - | TRBJ2-1 | -
TGTGCCGAAGGTGGGGCCTCCTACAATGAGCAGTTCTTC | CAEGGASYNEQFF | TRBV28 | - | TRBJ2-1 | -
TGTGCCAGCAGTTCACCACAGGGGTTCGACGGCTACACCTTC | CASSSPQGFDGYTF | TRBV28 | - | TRBJ1-2 | TRBD1
TGTGCCACCAACCAGGGGGCCTATAATTCACCCCTCCACTTT | CATNQGAYNSPLHF | TRBV10-3 | - | TRBJ1-6 | TRBD1
TGTGCCAGCAGCTTAACGAACGCGGGGAATGAGCAGTTCTTC | CASSLTNAGNEQFF | TRBV7-3 | - | TRBJ2-1 | -
TGTGCCAGCAGTTTATCTATTATTGGAGTGGGACAGCCTGCTAGCACAGATACGCAGTATTTT | CASSLSIIGVGQPASTDTQYF | TRBV27 | - | TRBJ2-3 | TRBD1
TGCAGCGTTGTGCAGGGGGCGGGTGGCTACACCTTC | CSVVQGAGGYTF | TRBV29-1 | - | TRBJ1-2 | TRBD1
TGTGCCACCAGCAGACCAGGCCACAAGGGGCATGAGCAGTTCTTC | CATSRPGHKGHEQFF | TRBV15 | few | TRBJ2-1 | -
TGTGCCAGCAGTCCCTCCACTAGCGGGCCCTCCTACAATGAGCAGTTCTTC | CASSPSTSGPSYNEQFF | TRBV28 | once | TRBJ2-1 | TRBD2
TGTGCCAGTAGTATTTCTTCGTGGAGAGGTGGCTACACCTTC | CASSISSWRGGYTF | TRBV19 | - | TRBJ1-2 | -
TGTGCCTGGAGTGTACAACTAGCGGGAGGGGAGCAGTACTTC | CAWSVQLAGGEQYF | TRBV30 | - | TRBJ2-7 | TRBD2
TGCGCCAGCAGCCAACGGAGTTCCTACAATGAGCAGTTCTTC | CASSQRSSYNEQFF | TRBV5-1 | - | TRBJ2-1 | -
TGTGCCAGCAGTTTGACTAGCTCCTACGAGCAGTACTTC | CASSLTSSYEQYF | TRBV7-3 | - | TRBJ2-7 | -
TGTGCCAGTCGACAGGGGGCGAACACCGGGGAGCTGTTTTTT | CASRQGANTGELFF | TRBV19 | - | TRBJ2-2 | TRBD1
TGCAGCGTTCCGGGAAGACACGAGCAGTACTTC | CSVPGRHEQYF | TRBV29-1 | - | TRBJ2-7 | -
TGTGCCATCAGCCCAACCCTTGCGACACCGAAGGACACTGAAGCTTTCTTT | CAISPTLATPKDTEAFF | TRBV10-3 | - | TRBJ1-1 | -
TGTGCCAGTAGTTCGGACAGGGGAGTTTCCTACGAGCAGTACTTC | CASSSDRGVSYEQYF | TRBV19 | - | TRBJ2-7 | TRBD1
TGTGCCAGCAGCGTACGCGGGGCAGGCGTCGGAGAGCAGTACTTC | CASSVRGAGVGEQYF | TRBV9 | - | TRBJ2-7 | -
TGTGCCAGCAGCGAGAGTAGCGGGAGCCCCTCTGAGCAGTACTTC | CASSESSGSPSEQYF | TRBV7-2 | few | TRBJ2-7 | TRBD2
TGTGCCATCAAACGACAGGGGGGGGGAGATACGCAGTATTTT | CAIKRQGGGDTQYF | TRBV10-3 | - | TRBJ2-3 | TRBD1
TGTGCCAGCAGCTTAGGACCGGGAGCTGCCAAACTCTTC | CASSLGPGAAKLF | TRBV7-6 | - | TRBJ2-7 | -
TGTGCCAGCAGTGAGGCGGGACAGGGGGACTATGGCTACACCTTC | CASSEAGQGDYGYTF | TRBV2 | - | TRBJ1-2 | TRBD1